This record covers a single T cell receptor beta chain. Original handling: Researchers report that nucleated cell counts were estimated from reference gene primer amplification. Libraries were prepared by immunoSEQ multiplex PCR; TCRdb keeps only in-frame clonotypes and omits some of them. The D gene and trimming were derived from the DNA, and the V and J assignments and clone size from that table. The table shows around 49,000 clones, with roughly four fifths occurring only once. The data were obtained in a study of blood T cell repertoires in COVID-19. The overall study: Donors in the United States, Italy and Spain gave samples during acute or convalescent COVID-19. T cells, B-cell-depleted T cells, or PBMCs provided the cDNA or gDNA that served as material.

V lost 6 bases to trimming and J lost 5 bases; unmatched junction nucleotides: 6. This CDR3 comprises 14 residues. The V gene's germline CDR1 is KGHDR and CDR2 SFDVKD. The material sequenced was peripheral blood. This chain uses TRBV24-1 with TRBJ2-1; TRBD1 agrees at 7 bases. This clonotype originated in a woman aged 60-75 years with acute or convalescent COVID-19. This CDR3 reads CATSTGQINNEQFF. CDR3 nucleotides: TGTGCCACCAGTACGGGACAGATAAACAATGAGCAGTTCTTC.